This TCR beta chain was sequenced in a study of blood T cells in healthy people across ages. Germline CDR1 is MNHEY and CDR2 is SVGEGT. V lost 7 bases to trimming and J lost 0 bases, with 10 bases between them. The CDR3 is 14 residues long. There are a few counts of this clonotype. Primed by a sample-barcoded 5' primer and a J-beta primer mix, a second PCR proceeded for about 6 to 11 cycles. TCRdb called the 5' RACE reads again in MiXCR, with one record for every CDR3 protein. The table records around 780,000 distinct CDR3 sequences, roughly 56% of them present only once. The sample comprised blood. The source of this sequence is a man between 35 and 55 years old in good health. The genes are TRBV6-2 or TRBV6-3 and TRBJ2-4; maybe TRBD2 (6 bases). CDR3 sequence (DNA): TGTGCCAGCACAAGCGGGCTAGCCAAAAACATTCAGTACTTC. It codes for CASTSGLAKNIQYF.